The clone carrying this T cell receptor beta chain appeared once. The antigen remains undetermined. This sample was included in a study of cytomegalovirus exposure and HLA in healthy donors. Study summary: Clustering assigned about 76% of the approximately 400 genotyped donors to the Caucasian-associated ancestry cluster.

Study-wide results and limits: The study labeled more than 150 TCR beta chains cytomegalovirus-associated. Sequencing depth roughly uniform across donors was assumed in presence/absence analyses.

V gave up 5 bases and J gave up 7 bases; unmatched junction bases: 5. The CDR3 totals 12 residues. The germline V gene encodes CDR1 GTSNPN and CDR2 SVGIG (reference sequence). A multiplex PCR was run with 60 Vbeta primers and 13 Jbeta primers. Profiling relied on immunoSEQ multiplex PCR, and the TCRdb table lists in-frame clones only, not all of them. In the table there are approximately 240,000 clones, about four fifths of which are singletons. The sequence was collected from a middle-aged woman in good health and CMV-seropositive. The gene calls are TRBV30 and TRBJ1-5; TRBD1 matches at 7 bases. Sequenced input: PBMCs. The CDR3 sequence: CAWDRESQPQHF. The CDR3 region has the DNA TGTGCCTGGGACAGGGAATCCCAGCCCCAGCATTTT. Supplemented by reference TRBV30 and TRBJ1-5, the full variable domain reads SQTIHQWPATLVQPVGSPLSLECTVEGTSNPNLYWYRQAAGRGLQLLFYSVGIGQISSEVPQNLSASRPQDRQFILSSKKLLLSDSGFYLCAWDRESQPQHFGDGTRLSIL.